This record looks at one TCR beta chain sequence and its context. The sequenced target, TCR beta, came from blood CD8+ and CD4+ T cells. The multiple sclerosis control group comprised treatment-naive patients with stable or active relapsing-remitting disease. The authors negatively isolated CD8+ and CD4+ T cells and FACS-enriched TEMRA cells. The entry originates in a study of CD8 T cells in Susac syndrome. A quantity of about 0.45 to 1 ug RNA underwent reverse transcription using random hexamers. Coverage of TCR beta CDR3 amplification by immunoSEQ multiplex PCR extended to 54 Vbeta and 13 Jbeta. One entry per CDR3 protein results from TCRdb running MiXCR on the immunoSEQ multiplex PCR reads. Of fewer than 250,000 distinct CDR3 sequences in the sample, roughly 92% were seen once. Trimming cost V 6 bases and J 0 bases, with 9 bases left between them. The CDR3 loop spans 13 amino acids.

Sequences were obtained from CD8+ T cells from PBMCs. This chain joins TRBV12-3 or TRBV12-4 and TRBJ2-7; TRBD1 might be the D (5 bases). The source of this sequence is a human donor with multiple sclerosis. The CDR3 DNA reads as TGTGCCAGCAGGCTAGGACACTCCTACGAGCAGTACTTC. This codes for CASRLGHSYEQYF.